What follows are 21 T cell receptor beta chains derived from one specimen sequenced in a study of blood T cell repertoires in COVID-19. TCRdb's table, derived via immunoSEQ multiplex PCR, lists solely in-frame clones and lacks some. The table lists 200,000 to 250,000 clones, 75% to 90% of them singletons. The sequenced sample was peripheral blood. The receptors were sampled from a woman in her seventies with COVID-19, enrolled during active disease.

V is TRBV19 and J is TRBJ1-6; the D gene is possibly TRBD1 (5 bases). The germline V and J ends were trimmed by 7 bases and 7 bases, with 17 bases remaining between them. This CDR3 comprises 15 residues. The V gene's germline CDR1 is LNHDA and CDR2 SQIVND (reference sequence). The CDR3 DNA reads as TGTGCCAGTACATCCGGATCCAGGGTCAATTCACCCCTCCACTTT. Residues: CASTSGSRVNSPLHF. Full variable domain (remainder filled in from reference TRBV19 and TRBJ1-6): DGGITQSPKYLFRKEGQNVTLSCEQNLNHDAMYWYRQDPGQGLRLIYYSQIVNDFQKGDIAEGYSVSREKKESFPLTVTSAQKNPTAFYLCASTSGSRVNSPLHFGNGTRLTVT.

The rearrangement uses TRBV3-1 (or the pseudogene TRBV3-2) and TRBJ1-2; no reliable D call. The CDR3 is 13 amino acids. The germline V gene has CDR1 LGHDT and CDR2 YNNKEL (reference sequence). Trimming stripped 0 bases from V and 4 bases from J, with 6 bases between. Written as DNA, the CDR3 is TGTGCCAGCAGCCAAGATCAGCGCTATGGCTACACCTTC. Translated: CASSQDQRYGYTF.

The chain links TRBV5-1 to TRBJ2-7; 13 bases agree with TRBD2. Germline assignment: CDR1 SGHRS and CDR2 YFSETQ. V lost 7 bases, J lost 1 base, and 5 bases stayed unmatched. The CDR3 consists of 15 residues. CDR3 sequence: CASLQTSGRSYEQYF. CDR3 nucleotide sequence: TGCGCCAGCCTTCAGACTAGCGGGAGGTCCTACGAGCAGTACTTC.

The gene calls are TRBV5-6 and TRBJ2-7; 8 bases align to TRBD1. The germline CDR1 and CDR2 sequences are SGHDT and YYEEEE. V was pared by 2 bases and J by 4 bases, with 2 bases of the junction left unmatched. This CDR3 has 13 amino acids. The CDR3 protein is CASSFQGAYEQYF. The CDR3 region has the DNA TGTGCCAGCAGCTTCCAGGGGGCTTACGAGCAGTACTTC.

The chain has TRBV4-1 and TRBJ2-7; 8 bases map to TRBD1. In germline, CDR1 is MGHRA, CDR2 YSYEKL. The length of the CDR3 is 14 residues. After removal of 5 bases from V and 5 bases from J, the junction contained 8 bases not matched to a gene. In DNA form, the CDR3 reads TGCGCCAGCAGCTCAGGACAGGGTTACAACGAGCAGTACTTC. As protein: CASSSGQGYNEQYF.

The gene calls are TRBV7-6 and TRBJ1-4, with 9 positions matching TRBD1. Germline trimming cut 4 bases from V and 3 bases from J; bases unmatched to any gene: 3. The CDR3 extends over 15 amino acids. The germline V gene has CDR1 SGHVS and CDR2 FNYEAQ. The CDR3 spells CASSSTGGPNEKLFF. DNA of the CDR3: TGTGCCAGCAGCTCTACAGGGGGCCCTAATGAAAAACTGTTTTTT.

V is TRBV11-2 and J is TRBJ2-2, with a tentative D call TRBD2 (6 bases). The germline gives CDR1 SGHAT, CDR2 FQNNGV. V shed 0 bases and J shed 7 bases, with 15 bases lying between them. This CDR3 has 16 amino acids. CDR3 DNA: TGTGCCAGCAGCTTAGACGGACTGTTGCGGGGCGGGGAGCTGTTTTTT. It is translated as CASSLDGLLRGGELFF.

This CDR3 is CASRSPGGANTEAFF. The DNA for the CDR3 is TGTGCCAGCAGGTCGCCAGGGGGCGCGAACACTGAAGCTTTCTTT. This sequence joins TRBV28 and TRBJ1-1, with 8 nucleotides matching TRBD1. The CDR3 totals 15 residues. The V segment lost 6 bases and the J segment 1 base; nucleotides outside the gene matches: 7. In germline, CDR1 is MDHEN, CDR2 SYDVKM.

J is TRBJ2-7 and V is TRBV10-1; 10 bases map to TRBD1. The CDR3 is 15 residues long. V trimming: 9 bases; J trimming: 5 bases; junction bases outside the gene matches: 13. The germline gives CDR1 WNHNN, CDR2 SYGVQD (reference sequence). CDR3 loop: CASHPGTGVSHEQYF. CDR3 in DNA: TGCGCCAGTCACCCCGGGACAGGGGTATCCCACGAGCAGTACTTC.

The DNA for the CDR3 is TGTGCCAGCAGCCAACCAACACTAGCGGGTACAAACAATGAGCAGTTCTTC. Protein product: CASSQPTLAGTNNEQFF. The chain combines TRBV14 with TRBJ2-1; 9 positions match TRBD2. The CDR3 spans 17 residues. V lost 2 bases to trimming and J lost 5 bases; unmatched junction nucleotides: 10. Germline loops: CDR1 SGHDN, CDR2 FVKESK.

V gene TRBV28 combines with J gene TRBJ1-1, with a weak D call TRBD1 (6 bases). V lost 3 bases and J lost 6, with 11 bases in between. The CDR3 length is 13 residues. Germline V CDR1 and CDR2: MDHEN, SYDVKM. The DNA of the CDR3 is TGTGCCAGCAGTTTCAGTCACAGGGCTGAAGCTTTCTTT. It codes for CASSFSHRAEAFF.

This rearrangement joins TRBV6-6 to TRBJ1-6; no reliable D call. Trimming shortened V by 6 bases and J by 8 bases, and 8 bases separated the two germline ends. Germline assignment: CDR1 MNHNY and CDR2 SVGAGI (reference sequence). The CDR3 sequence is 12 residues long. CDR3 sequence (DNA): TGTGCCAGCAGAACAACAGATTCACCCCTCCACTTT. The encoded protein is CASRTTDSPLHF.

The chain links TRBV2 to TRBJ1-1, with TRBD1 as a possible D gene (6 bases). V lost 5 bases to trimming and J lost 1 base, with 8 bases between them. Germline V gene data show CDR1 as SNHLY and CDR2 as FYNNEI. This CDR3 has 13 residues. The CDR3 nucleotides read TGTGCCAGCAGTTACAGGGAGAACACTGAAGCTTTCTTT. Translating gives CASSYRENTEAFF.

V gene TRBV7-2 combines with J gene TRBJ1-4; a possible D gene is TRBD1 (6 bases). The V end was cut by 1 base, the J end by 7 bases, with 13 bases between. The V gene's germline CDR1 is SGHTA and CDR2 FQGNSA. The CDR3 sequence is 15 residues long. The CDR3: CASSLVGGAGEKLFF. DNA of the CDR3: TGTGCCAGCAGCTTAGTAGGGGGGGCGGGTGAAAAACTGTTTTTT.

The J gene is TRBJ1-2, the V gene TRBV3-1 (or the pseudogene TRBV3-2), with a possible D match to TRBD1 (5 bases). In germline, CDR1 is LGHDT, CDR2 YNNKEL (reference sequence). The CDR3 spans 14 residues. V gave up 3 bases and J gave up 4 bases, with 12 bases separating them. CDR3 nucleotide sequence: TGTGCCAGCAGCCAGGTGGCAGGGCCCTATGGCTACACCTTC. It translates to CASSQVAGPYGYTF.

This rearrangement joins TRBV5-1 to TRBJ2-2, with a possible D match to TRBD1 (6 bases). V dropped 3 bases and J dropped 6 bases, with 15 bases sitting between them. The CDR3 totals 15 residues. CDR1 and CDR2 (germline): SGHRS, YFSETQ. CDR3 loop: CASSWGQQGPGELFF. The DNA of the CDR3 is TGCGCCAGCAGCTGGGGCCAACAGGGACCCGGGGAGCTGTTTTTT. Full variable domain (rest looked up from reference TRBV5-1 and TRBJ2-2): KAGVTQTPRYLIKTRGQQVTLSCSPISGHRSVSWYQQTPGQGLQFLFEYFSETQRNKGNFPGRFSGRQFSNSRSEMNVSTLELGDSALYLCASSWGQQGPGELFFGEGSRLTVL.

This chain connects TRBV3-1 (or the pseudogene TRBV3-2) to TRBJ1-6, with 7 bases identical to TRBD1. CDR3 length: 16 amino acids. The germline V gene has CDR1 LGHDT and CDR2 YNNKEL (reference sequence). The J segment lost 7 bases and the V segment lost 1 base, leaving 7 bases of the junction unmatched. This chain's CDR3 is CASSQAPRDRNSPLHF. DNA of the CDR3: TGTGCCAGCAGCCAAGCCCCTCGGGACAGAAATTCACCCCTCCACTTT.

The chain has TRBV3-1 (or the pseudogene TRBV3-2) and TRBJ2-1; 11 positions match TRBD2. Germline CDR1 reads LGHDT; CDR2 reads YNNKEL (reference sequence). The CDR3 is 19 residues long. After removal of 1 base from V and 0 bases from J, the junction contained 8 bases not matched to a gene. In DNA, the CDR3 is TGTGCCAGCAGCCAAGGTCCCAGACTAGCGGGGAGCTCCTACAATGAGCAGTTCTTC. Translating it yields CASSQGPRLAGSSYNEQFF.

For the CDR3, the DNA is TGTGCCAGCCTTGACAGTGGACGGGCAGATACGCAGTATTTT. Protein sequence: CASLDSGRADTQYF. This rearrangement joins TRBV6-1 to TRBJ2-3; maybe TRBD1 (5 bases). The CDR3 loop spans 14 amino acids. Germline V lookup: CDR1 MNHNS, CDR2 SASEGT. Trimming shortened V by 8 bases and J by 4 bases, and 16 bases separated the two germline ends.

This chain links TRBV3-1 (or the pseudogene TRBV3-2) with TRBJ2-3; D call uncertain. Trimming left V 1 base short and J 3 bases short, with 2 bases between. The CDR3 extends over 12 amino acids. The V gene's germline CDR1 is LGHDT and CDR2 YNNKEL (reference sequence). The CDR3 nucleotides read TGTGCCAGCAGCCAAGTAACAGATACGCAGTATTTT. Translating gives CASSQVTDTQYF.

The V call is TRBV7-9, the J call TRBJ1-1; the D is unclear. The CDR3 is 14 amino acids. Per the germline V gene, CDR1 is SEHNR and CDR2 is FQNEAQ (reference sequence). Trimming stripped 0 bases from V and 5 bases from J, with 10 bases between. CDR3 residues: CASSLAAELTEAFF. DNA for the CDR3: TGTGCCAGCAGCTTAGCGGCGGAATTAACTGAAGCTTTCTTT.